This T cell receptor beta chain was identified in a study of OX40 agonist ivuxolimab in advanced cancers. The CDR3 consists of 13 residues. Germline V gene data show CDR1 as SGHRS and CDR2 as YFSETQ. V was cut by 4 bases and J by 0 bases, with 7 bases left in between. Autoimmune disease history or systemic immunosuppression barred patients. The data were produced by immunoSEQ multiplex PCR, yet TCRdb's version contains in-frame clones alone and is incomplete. Of 50,000 to 65,000 clones in the sample, over 80% were seen once. The receptor was derived from an adult with an advanced solid tumor such as melanoma, head and neck, liver or kidney cancer. The J gene is TRBJ1-1, the V gene TRBV5-1, with unresolved D. The sample here was CD4+ or CD8+ T cells sorted from blood, taken in a trial of the OX40 agonist ivuxolimab. In nucleotides, the CDR3 is TGCGCCAGCAGCCCTAACATGAACACTGAAGCTTTCTTT. Translation gives CASSPNMNTEAFF.